A selection of T cell receptor beta chains follows, all from one sample in a study of cytomegalovirus exposure and HLA in healthy donors. Measured with immunoSEQ multiplex PCR; TCRdb has only the in-frame clones, and not every one. The sample comprises 50,000 to 75,000 clones, roughly 80% of which are singletons, and 1.6% rests with the top ten. Sequencing input: PBMCs. Receptor source: a human donor in good health. Both conserved end residues are part of each CDR3. Each record gives: V gene, D gene, J gene, clone size, CDR3 length, CDR3 DNA, CDR3 protein. The D gene is left open where the match is weak. Size values are once, few and many counts, or a class for expanded clones, and some rows have none.

>TRBV4-3|TRBD2|TRBJ2-3|-|14
TGCGCCAGCAGCCGTAGCGGGGTTACAGATACGCAGTATTTT
CASSRSGVTDTQYF
>TRBV29-1|TRBD1|TRBJ1-4|few|12
TGCAGCGTTGAATCAGGGGGGGAAAAACTGTTTTTT
CSVESGGEKLFF
>TRBV29-1|-|TRBJ1-1|few|12
TGCAGCGTTGAGTGGGCGCCGACTGAAGCTTTCTTT
CSVEWAPTEAFF
>TRBV28|TRBD1|TRBJ1-5|-|14
TGTGCCAGCAGCTTGGGACAGGCGAATCAGCCCCAGCATTTT
CASSLGQANQPQHF
>TRBV27|TRBD1|TRBJ2-2|-|13
TGTGCCAGCAGTCCTACAGGGGCCGGGGAGCTGTTTTTT
CASSPTGAGELFF
>TRBV4-1|-|TRBJ1-4|-|16
TGCGCCAGCAGCCTCTCAGGGGTGGTTGTTGGTGAAAAACTGTTTTTT
CASSLSGVVVGEKLFF
>TRBV30|TRBD2|TRBJ2-5|once|17
TGTGCCTGGAGTGTACTCCGAGGACTAGCGAGAGAAGAGACCCAGTACTTC
CAWSVLRGLAREETQYF
>TRBV2|-|TRBJ1-1|-|11
TGTGCCAGCAGTGACAGAAATGAAGCTTTCTTT
CASSDRNEAFF
>TRBV6-6|TRBD2|TRBJ2-7|-|15
TGTGCCAGCAGTTACAGCGGGGGTGGACTATACGAGCAGTACTTC
CASSYSGGGLYEQYF
>TRBV30|-|TRBJ1-2|few|14
TGTGCCTGGAGCTCGGGGGGGGTCGGCTATGGCTACACCTTC
CAWSSGGVGYGYTF
>TRBV27|TRBD2|TRBJ2-5|-|16
TGTGCCAGCAGCCTGGGGGGGGGTAGCGGGAGTGTGACCCAGTACTTC
CASSLGGGSGSVTQYF
>TRBV19|TRBD1|TRBJ1-5|-|14
TGTGCCAGCCGGACAGGGGTTTCCAATCAGCCCCAGCATTTT
CASRTGVSNQPQHF
>TRBV12-5|TRBD1|TRBJ2-2|-|16
TGTGCTAGTGGTGCCCCGCAGGGGGCTCGAACCGGGGAGCTGTTTTTT
CASGAPQGARTGELFF
>TRBV7-2|TRBD1|TRBJ2-7|-|14
TGTGCCAGCAGCTTGAGGGGGCTTTCCTACGAGCAGTACTTC
CASSLRGLSYEQYF
>TRBV5-8|-|TRBJ1-3|-|15
TGTGCCAGCAGCTTGGGCACAGTCTCTGGAAACACCATATATTTT
CASSLGTVSGNTIYF
>TRBV14|-|TRBJ2-2|-|17
TGTGCCAGCAGCCAAGTTCTGGGTAAACAAGCGGCCGGGGAGCTGTTTTTT
CASSQVLGKQAAGELFF
>TRBV7-2|TRBD2|TRBJ2-1|-|16
TGTGCCAGCAGCTTAGGGGCGGGGGAAGCCTACAATGAGCAGTTCTTC
CASSLGAGEAYNEQFF
>TRBV19|-|TRBJ1-2|-|13
TGTGCCAGTAGTACGACAGGTTTCTATGGCTACACCTTC
CASSTTGFYGYTF
>TRBV18|TRBD2|TRBJ2-1|-|17
TGTGCCAGCTCGCGTAGGGGAGGAAGTAGCGGGAATAATGAGCAGTTCTTC
CASSRRGGSSGNNEQFF
>TRBV7-9|-|TRBJ2-7|few|13
TGTGCCAGCAGCGCGGGAAGCTCCTACGAGCAGTACTTC
CASSAGSSYEQYF